This entry features one TCR beta chain sequence. The specificity of this receptor is unknown. Per-base qualities were not stored, and no clone one base away is much larger. The receptor library was made with the immunoSEQ multiplex PCR assay. The clones in this table, taken by TCRdb from immuneACCESS, are in-frame only. Not every clone is retained; where verified, under half of the shortfall comes from an unresolved V gene, and the cause of the rest is unknown. Recorded for this sample are under 70,000 clones; about 94% of them occurred a single time. Under 3% of the sample rests with the top ten. At the junction V is shortened by 1 base and J by 4 bases, with 11 bases in between. From the cysteine through the phenylalanine, the CDR3 covers 14 amino acids. Only the CDR3 portion is preserved as DNA: 42 bases, with reading frame beginning at the first base. CDR1 and CDR2, per the germline V gene, are SGDLS and YYNGEE.

This specimen comes from a study of T cell changes during pregnancy in multiple sclerosis (dated by TCRdb to between 2018 and 2021). With respect to the entire study: In women with multiple sclerosis, the researchers looked at how the T cell repertoire shifted as pregnancy progressed.

Sequencing used CD8+ T cells from peripheral blood mononuclear cells, obtained after pregnancy. The clonotype was recovered from a female donor with multiple sclerosis, enrolled in a pregnancy study. The chain employs TRBV9 and TRBJ1-1; a tentative D match to TRBD1 spans 5 bases. CDR3 region: CASSVFGGSTEAFF. The base sequence is TGTGCCAGCAGCGTATTCGGGGGGAGCACTGAAGCTTTCTTT.